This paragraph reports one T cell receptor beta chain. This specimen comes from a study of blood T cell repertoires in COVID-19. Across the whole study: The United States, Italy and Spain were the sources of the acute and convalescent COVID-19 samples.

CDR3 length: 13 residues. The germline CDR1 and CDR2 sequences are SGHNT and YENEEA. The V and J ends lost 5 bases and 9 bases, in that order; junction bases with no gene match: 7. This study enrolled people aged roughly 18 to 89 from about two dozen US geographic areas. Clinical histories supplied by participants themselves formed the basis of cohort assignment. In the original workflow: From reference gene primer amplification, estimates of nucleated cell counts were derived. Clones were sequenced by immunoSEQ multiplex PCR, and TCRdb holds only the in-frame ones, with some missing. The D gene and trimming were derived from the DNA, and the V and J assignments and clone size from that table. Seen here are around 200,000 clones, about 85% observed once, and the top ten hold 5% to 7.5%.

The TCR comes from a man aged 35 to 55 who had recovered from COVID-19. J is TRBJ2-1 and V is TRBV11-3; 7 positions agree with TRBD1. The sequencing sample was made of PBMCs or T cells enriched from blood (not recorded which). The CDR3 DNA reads TGTGCCAGCAGCCCCCCAGACAGGGTTGAGCAGTTCTTC. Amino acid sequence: CASSPPDRVEQFF.